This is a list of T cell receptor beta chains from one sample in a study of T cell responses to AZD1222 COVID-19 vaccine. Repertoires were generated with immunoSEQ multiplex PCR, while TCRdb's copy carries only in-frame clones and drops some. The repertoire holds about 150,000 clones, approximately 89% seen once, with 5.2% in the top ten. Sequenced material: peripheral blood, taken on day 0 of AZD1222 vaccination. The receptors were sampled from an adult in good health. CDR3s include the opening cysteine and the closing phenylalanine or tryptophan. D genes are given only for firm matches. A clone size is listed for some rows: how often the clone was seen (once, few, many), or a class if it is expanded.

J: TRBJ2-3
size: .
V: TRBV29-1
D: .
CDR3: CSVGGPGATRDTQYF
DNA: TGCAGCGTTGGAGGGCCGGGGGCGACAAGAGATACGCAGTATTTT

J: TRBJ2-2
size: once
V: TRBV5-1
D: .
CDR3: CASSFFGWGTGELFF
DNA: TGCGCCAGCAGCTTTTTTGGGTGGGGCACCGGGGAGCTGTTTTTT

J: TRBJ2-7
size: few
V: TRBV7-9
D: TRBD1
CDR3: CASSSPGQGASYEQYF
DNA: TGTGCCAGCAGCTCGCCGGGACAGGGGGCTTCCTACGAGCAGTACTTC

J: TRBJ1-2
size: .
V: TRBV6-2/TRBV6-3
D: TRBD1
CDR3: CASSYRDSGLGNYGYTF
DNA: TGTGCCAGCAGTTACCGGGACAGTGGACTTGGGAACTATGGCTACACCTTC

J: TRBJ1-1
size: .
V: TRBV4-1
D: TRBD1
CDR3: CASSHGRGLGAGEAFF
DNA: TGCGCCAGCAGCCATGGCAGGGGGCTTGGTGCGGGTGAAGCTTTCTTT

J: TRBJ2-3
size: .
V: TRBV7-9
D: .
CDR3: CASSLVGQGPDTQYF
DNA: TGTGCCAGCAGCTTAGTCGGACAAGGGCCAGATACGCAGTATTTT

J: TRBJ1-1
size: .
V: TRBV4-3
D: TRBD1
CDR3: CASSQGRAGGEAFF
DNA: TGCGCCAGCAGCCAGGGACGAGCAGGGGGTGAAGCTTTCTTT

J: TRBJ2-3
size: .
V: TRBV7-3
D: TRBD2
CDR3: CASRPTSGRKESTDTQYF
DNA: TGTGCCAGCAGGCCTACTAGCGGGAGAAAGGAAAGCACAGATACGCAGTATTTT

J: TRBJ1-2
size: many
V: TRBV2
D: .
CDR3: CASSTHTGYTF
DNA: TGTGCCAGCAGTACCCACACCGGCTACACCTTC

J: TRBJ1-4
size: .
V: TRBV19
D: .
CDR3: CASRWTHATNEKLFF
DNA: TGTGCCAGTAGGTGGACTCACGCAACTAATGAAAAACTGTTTTTT

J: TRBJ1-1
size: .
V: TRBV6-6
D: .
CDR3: CASNPGNTEAFF
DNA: TGTGCCAGCAATCCGGGGAACACTGAAGCTTTCTTT

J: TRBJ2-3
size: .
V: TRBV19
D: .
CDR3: CASTPGAPDTQYF
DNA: TGTGCCAGTACCCCAGGGGCCCCAGATACGCAGTATTTT

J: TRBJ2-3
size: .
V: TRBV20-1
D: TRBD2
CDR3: CSASRREGTDTQYF
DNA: TGCAGTGCTAGTCGGCGGGAGGGTACAGATACGCAGTATTTT

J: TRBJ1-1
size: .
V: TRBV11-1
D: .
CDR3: CASSLSRGRTEAFF
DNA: TGTGCCAGCAGCTTAAGCAGGGGACGCACTGAAGCTTTCTTT

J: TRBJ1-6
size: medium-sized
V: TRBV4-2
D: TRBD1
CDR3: CASSPYHDRENSPLHF
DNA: TGTGCCAGCAGCCCTTACCACGACAGGGAAAATTCACCCCTCCACTTT

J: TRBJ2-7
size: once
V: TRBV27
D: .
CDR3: CASRTDSTEQYF
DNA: TGTGCCAGCAGGACGGATTCGACCGAGCAGTACTTC

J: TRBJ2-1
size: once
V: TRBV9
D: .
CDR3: CASSVGQGFRNEQFF
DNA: TGTGCCAGCAGCGTAGGCCAGGGGTTTAGAAATGAGCAGTTCTTC

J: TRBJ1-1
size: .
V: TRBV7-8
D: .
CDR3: CASSTAENTEAFF
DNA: TGTGCCAGCAGTACCGCAGAGAACACTGAAGCTTTCTTT

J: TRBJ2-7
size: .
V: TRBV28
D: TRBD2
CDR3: CASSLYERERYEQYF
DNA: TGTGCCAGCAGTTTATATGAGCGGGAGCGGTACGAGCAGTACTTC

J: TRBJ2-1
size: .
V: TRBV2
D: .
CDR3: CASRLESPSYNEQFF
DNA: TGTGCCAGCAGGTTGGAGTCCCCCTCCTACAATGAGCAGTTCTTC

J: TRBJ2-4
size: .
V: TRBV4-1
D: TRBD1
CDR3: CASSQSRGEGAAKNIQYF
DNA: TGCGCCAGCAGCCAATCCCGGGGAGAGGGGGCGGCCAAAAACATTCAGTACTTC

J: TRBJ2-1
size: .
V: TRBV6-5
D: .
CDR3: CASSPWEGGEQFF
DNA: TGTGCCAGCAGCCCCTGGGAGGGGGGTGAGCAGTTCTTC

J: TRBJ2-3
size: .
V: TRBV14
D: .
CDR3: CASSYDSTDTQYF
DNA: TGTGCCAGCAGCTACGACAGCACAGATACGCAGTATTTT

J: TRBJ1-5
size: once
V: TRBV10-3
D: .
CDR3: CAISEKGIGDSNQPQHF
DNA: TGTGCCATCAGTGAGAAGGGCATCGGAGATAGCAATCAGCCCCAGCATTTT

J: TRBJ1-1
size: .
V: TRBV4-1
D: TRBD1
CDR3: CASSPKQGITEAFF
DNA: TGCGCCAGCAGCCCAAAACAGGGGATCACTGAAGCTTTCTTT

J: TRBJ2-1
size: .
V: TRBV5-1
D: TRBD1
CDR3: CASSGTRDRSQLSYNEQFF
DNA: TGCGCCAGCAGCGGTACTCGGGACAGATCTCAACTCTCCTACAATGAGCAGTTCTTC

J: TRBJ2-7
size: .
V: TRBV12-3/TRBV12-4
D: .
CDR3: CASSLGSSYEQYF
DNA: TGTGCCAGCAGTTTAGGAAGCTCCTACGAGCAGTACTTC

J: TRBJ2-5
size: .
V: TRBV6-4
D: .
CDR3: CASITSERAGTQYF
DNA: TGTGCCAGCATTACGTCGGAGCGGGCAGGCACCCAGTACTTC

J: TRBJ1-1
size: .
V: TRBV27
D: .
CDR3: CASSLLGQKNTEAFF
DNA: TGTGCCAGCAGTTTATTAGGGCAAAAGAACACTGAAGCTTTCTTT

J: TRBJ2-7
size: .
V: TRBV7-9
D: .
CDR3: CASSSLDLVQYF
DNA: TGTGCCAGCAGCTCCCTCGACCTGGTACAGTACTTC

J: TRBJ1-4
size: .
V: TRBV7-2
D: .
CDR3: CASSLRTWEKLFF
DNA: TGTGCCAGCAGCTTAAGGACATGGGAAAAACTGTTTTTT

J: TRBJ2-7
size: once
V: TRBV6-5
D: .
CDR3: CASSYPRGENKREQYF
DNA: TGTGCCAGCAGTTACCCGAGGGGGGAGAATAAGCGCGAGCAGTACTTC

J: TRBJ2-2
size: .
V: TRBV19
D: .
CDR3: CASTPEHRGTGELFF
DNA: TGTGCCAGTACACCCGAACATCGGGGCACCGGGGAGCTGTTTTTT

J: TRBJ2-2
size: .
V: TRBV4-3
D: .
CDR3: CASSQVVAGANTGELFF
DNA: TGCGCCAGCAGCCAAGTTGTCGCAGGGGCGAACACCGGGGAGCTGTTTTTT

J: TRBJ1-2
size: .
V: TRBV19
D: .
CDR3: CASSIELYTYVGGYTF
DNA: TGTGCCAGTAGTATAGAATTGTACACTTACGTGGGGGGCTACACCTTC

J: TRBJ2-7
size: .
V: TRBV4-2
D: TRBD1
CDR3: CASGPSGTGSYEQYF
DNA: TGTGCCAGCGGGCCATCGGGGACAGGGTCCTACGAGCAGTACTTC

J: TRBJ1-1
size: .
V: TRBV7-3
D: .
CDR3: CASSPSLGVGEAFF
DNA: TGTGCCAGCAGCCCTTCCCTTGGGGTGGGTGAAGCTTTCTTT

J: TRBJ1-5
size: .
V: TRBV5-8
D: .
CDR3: CASSLFYQPQHF
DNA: TGTGCCAGCAGCTTGTTTTACCAGCCCCAGCATTTT

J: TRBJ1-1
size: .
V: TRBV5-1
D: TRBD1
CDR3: CASSLGPAGGTEAFF
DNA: TGCGCCAGCAGCTTGGGACCGGCAGGGGGAACTGAAGCTTTCTTT

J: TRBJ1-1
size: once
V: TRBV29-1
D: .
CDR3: CSVAEGWGMVRTEAFF
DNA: TGCAGCGTTGCCGAGGGCTGGGGGATGGTGAGGACTGAAGCTTTCTTT

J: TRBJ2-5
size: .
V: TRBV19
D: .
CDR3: CASRRTAQETQYF
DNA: TGTGCCAGTAGAAGGACAGCTCAAGAGACCCAGTACTTC

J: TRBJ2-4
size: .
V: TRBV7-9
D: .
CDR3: CASSLENIQYF
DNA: TGTGCCAGCAGCTTGGAAAACATTCAGTACTTC

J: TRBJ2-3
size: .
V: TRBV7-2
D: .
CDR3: CASSLVSDTSTDTQYF
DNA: TGTGCCAGCAGCTTAGTGTCAGACACGTCCACAGATACGCAGTATTTT

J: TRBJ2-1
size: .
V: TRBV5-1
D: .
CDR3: CASSPGPGNEQFF
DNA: TGCGCCAGCAGCCCGGGACCTGGCAATGAGCAGTTCTTC

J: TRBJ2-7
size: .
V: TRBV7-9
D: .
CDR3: CASRKGGIEQYF
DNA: TGTGCCAGCAGAAAAGGGGGAATCGAGCAGTACTTC

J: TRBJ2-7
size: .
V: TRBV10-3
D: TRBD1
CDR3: CAISETGSEQYF
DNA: TGTGCCATCAGCGAGACAGGGTCCGAGCAGTACTTC

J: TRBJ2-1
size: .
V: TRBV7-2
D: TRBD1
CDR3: CASRLDRGGYNEQFF
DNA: TGTGCCAGCAGGTTAGACAGGGGCGGATACAATGAGCAGTTCTTC

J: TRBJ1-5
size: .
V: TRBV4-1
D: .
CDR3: CASSQEESSYRPQHF
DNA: TGCGCCAGCAGCCAAGAGGAGAGTTCCTATCGGCCCCAGCATTTT

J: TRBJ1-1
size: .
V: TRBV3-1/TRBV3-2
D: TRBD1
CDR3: CASSRTGGNTEAFF
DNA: TGTGCCAGCAGCCGGACAGGGGGGAACACTGAAGCTTTCTTT

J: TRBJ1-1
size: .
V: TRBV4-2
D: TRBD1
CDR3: CASSPGPGTGNTEAFF
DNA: TGTGCCAGCAGCCCGGGCCCCGGGACAGGGAATACTGAAGCTTTCTTT

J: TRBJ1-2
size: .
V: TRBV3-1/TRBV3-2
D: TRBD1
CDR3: CASSLGSGTGFGYTF
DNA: TGTGCCAGCAGCCTAGGGAGTGGGACAGGGTTTGGCTACACCTTC

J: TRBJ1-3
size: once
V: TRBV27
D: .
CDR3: CASSSWGSGNTIYF
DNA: TGTGCCAGCAGTTCCTGGGGGTCTGGAAACACCATATATTTT

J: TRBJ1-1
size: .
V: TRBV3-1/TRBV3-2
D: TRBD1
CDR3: CASSQAWDRGDAFF
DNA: TGTGCCAGCAGCCAAGCCTGGGACAGGGGGGACGCTTTCTTT